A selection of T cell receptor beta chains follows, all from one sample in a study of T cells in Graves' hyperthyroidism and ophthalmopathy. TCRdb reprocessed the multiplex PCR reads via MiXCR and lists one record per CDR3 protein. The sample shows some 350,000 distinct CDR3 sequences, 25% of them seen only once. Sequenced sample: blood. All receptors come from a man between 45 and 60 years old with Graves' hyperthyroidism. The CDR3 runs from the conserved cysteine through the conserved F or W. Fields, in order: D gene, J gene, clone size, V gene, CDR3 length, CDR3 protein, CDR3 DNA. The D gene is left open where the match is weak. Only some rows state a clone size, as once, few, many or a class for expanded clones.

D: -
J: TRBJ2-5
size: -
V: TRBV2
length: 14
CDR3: CASSEARSQETQYF
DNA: TGTGCCAGCAGTGAAGCGCGTTCACAAGAGACCCAGTACTTC

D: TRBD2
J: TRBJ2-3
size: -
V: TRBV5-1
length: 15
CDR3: CASSLRSGKADTQYF
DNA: TGCGCCAGCAGCCTTAGAAGCGGGAAGGCAGATACGCAGTATTTT

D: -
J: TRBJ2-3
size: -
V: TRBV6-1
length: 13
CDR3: CASSSQTGFAQYF
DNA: TGTGCCAGCAGTTCCCAAACGGGATTTGCGCAGTATTTT

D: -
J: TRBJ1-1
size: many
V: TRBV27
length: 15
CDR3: CASSFLGDWGTEAFF
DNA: TGTGCCAGCAGTTTTTTGGGGGACTGGGGCACTGAAGCTTTCTTT

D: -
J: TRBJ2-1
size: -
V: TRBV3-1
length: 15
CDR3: CASRAGWGDYNEQFF
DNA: TGTGCCAGCAGGGCGGGCTGGGGAGACTACAATGAGCAGTTCTTC

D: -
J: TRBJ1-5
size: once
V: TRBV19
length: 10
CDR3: CASGNQPQHF
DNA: TGTGCCAGTGGTAATCAGCCCCAGCATTTT

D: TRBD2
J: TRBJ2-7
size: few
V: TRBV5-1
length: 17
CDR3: CASSSQTSGIISYEQYF
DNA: TGCGCCAGCAGCTCGCAGACTAGCGGGATAATCTCCTACGAGCAGTACTTC

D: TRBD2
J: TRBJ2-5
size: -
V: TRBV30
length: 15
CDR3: CAWSVSTSGRETQYF
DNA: TGTGCCTGGAGTGTCTCGACTAGCGGGAGAGAGACCCAGTACTTC

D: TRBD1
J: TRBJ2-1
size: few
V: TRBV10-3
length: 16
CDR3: CAISLAGTATHNEQFF
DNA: TGTGCCATCAGTTTAGCCGGGACAGCTACTCACAATGAGCAGTTCTTC

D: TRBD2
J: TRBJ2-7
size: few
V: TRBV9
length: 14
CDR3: CASSVSGSGNEQYF
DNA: TGTGCCAGCAGCGTGAGCGGGAGTGGGAACGAGCAGTACTTC

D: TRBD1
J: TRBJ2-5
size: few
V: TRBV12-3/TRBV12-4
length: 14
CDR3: CASSGTGRGETQYF
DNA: TGTGCCAGCAGTGGGACAGGGAGGGGAGAGACCCAGTACTTC

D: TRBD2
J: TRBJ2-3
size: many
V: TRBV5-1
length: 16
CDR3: CASSLRAAGASDTQYF
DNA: TGCGCCAGCAGCCTCCGGGCAGCGGGAGCGTCGGATACGCAGTATTTT

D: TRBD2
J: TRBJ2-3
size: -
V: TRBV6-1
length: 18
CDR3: CASSRVLAVTGNTDTQYF
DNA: TGTGCCAGCAGCCGCGTTCTAGCGGTCACGGGGAACACAGATACGCAGTATTTT

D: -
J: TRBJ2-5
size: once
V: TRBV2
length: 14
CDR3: CASSDPGVGQTQYF
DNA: TGTGCCAGCAGCGACCCAGGGGTCGGACAGACCCAGTACTTC

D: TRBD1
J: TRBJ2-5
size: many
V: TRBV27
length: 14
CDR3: CASSFTGDQETQYF
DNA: TGTGCCAGCAGTTTTACAGGGGACCAAGAGACCCAGTACTTC

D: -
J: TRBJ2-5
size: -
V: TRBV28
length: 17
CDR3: CASSLGWGGAPVETQYF
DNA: TGTGCCAGCAGTTTAGGTTGGGGGGGCGCCCCCGTTGAGACCCAGTACTTC

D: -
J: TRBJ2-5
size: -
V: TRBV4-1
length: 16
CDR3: CASSQDLSGGLETQYF
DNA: TGCGCCAGCAGCCAAGATCTCAGCGGCGGGTTAGAGACCCAGTACTTC

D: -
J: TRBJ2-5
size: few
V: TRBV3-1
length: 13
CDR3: CASSHASVETQYF
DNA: TGTGCCAGCAGCCATGCTAGCGTTGAGACCCAGTACTTC

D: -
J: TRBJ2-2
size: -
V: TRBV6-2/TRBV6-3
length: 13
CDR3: CASSYSLTGELFF
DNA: TGTGCCAGCAGTTACAGCCTCACCGGGGAGCTGTTTTTT

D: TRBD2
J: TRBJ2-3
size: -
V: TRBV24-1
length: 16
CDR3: CGSSARLAGGTDTQYF
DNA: TGCGGCAGCAGTGCTCGACTAGCGGGAGGAACAGATACGCAGTATTTT

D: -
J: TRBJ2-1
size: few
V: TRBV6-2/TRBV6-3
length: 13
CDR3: CASRSPGGYEQFF
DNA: TGTGCCAGCAGGTCACCCGGCGGGTATGAGCAGTTCTTC

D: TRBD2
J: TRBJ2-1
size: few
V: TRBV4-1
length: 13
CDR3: CASGLDLYNEQFF
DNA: TGCGCCAGCGGACTAGACCTCTACAATGAGCAGTTCTTC

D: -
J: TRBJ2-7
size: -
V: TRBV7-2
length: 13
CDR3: CASSRSGPYEQYF
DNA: TGTGCCAGCAGCCGTTCGGGGCCTTACGAGCAGTACTTC

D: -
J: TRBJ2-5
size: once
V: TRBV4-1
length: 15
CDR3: CASSQVGQLQETQYF
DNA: TGCGCCAGCAGCCAAGTTGGCCAGTTACAAGAGACCCAGTACTTC

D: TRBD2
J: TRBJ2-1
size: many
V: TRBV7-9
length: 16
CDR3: CASSLLGTSRYNEQFF
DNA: TGTGCCAGCAGCCTGTTAGGGACTAGCAGATACAATGAGCAGTTCTTC

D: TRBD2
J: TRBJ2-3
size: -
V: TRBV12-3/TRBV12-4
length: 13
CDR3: CASRRGGAFTQYF
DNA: TGTGCCAGCAGGCGGGGGGGGGCTTTTACGCAGTATTTT

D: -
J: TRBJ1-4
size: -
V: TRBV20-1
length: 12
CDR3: CSASPDREKLFF
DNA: TGCAGTGCTAGCCCCGACAGAGAAAAACTGTTTTTT

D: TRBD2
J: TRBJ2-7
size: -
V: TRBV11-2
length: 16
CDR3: CASSLMSSGSSYEQYF
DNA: TGTGCCAGCAGCTTAATGTCTAGCGGGAGCTCCTACGAGCAGTACTTC

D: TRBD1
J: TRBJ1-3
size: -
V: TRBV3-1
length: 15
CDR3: CASSQGPGQGNTIYF
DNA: TGTGCCAGCAGCCAGGGGCCGGGACAGGGAAACACCATATATTTT

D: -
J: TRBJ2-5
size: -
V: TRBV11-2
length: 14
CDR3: CASSLVSGAETQYF
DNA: TGTGCCAGCAGCTTAGTTTCGGGAGCAGAGACCCAGTACTTC

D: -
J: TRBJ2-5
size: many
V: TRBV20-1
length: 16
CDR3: CSARDAGRVEVETQYF
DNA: TGCAGTGCTAGAGACGCAGGACGGGTAGAGGTAGAGACCCAGTACTTC

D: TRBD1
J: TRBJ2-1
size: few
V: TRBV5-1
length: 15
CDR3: CASSLGTGDYNEQFF
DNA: TGCGCCAGCAGCTTGGGGACAGGGGACTACAATGAGCAGTTCTTC

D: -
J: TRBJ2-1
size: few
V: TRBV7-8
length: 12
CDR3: CASSQIYSEQFF
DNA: TGTGCCAGCAGCCAGATTTACAGTGAGCAGTTCTTC

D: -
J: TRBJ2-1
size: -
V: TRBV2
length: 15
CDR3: CAGRWDDLVYNEQFF
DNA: TGTGCCGGCCGGTGGGACGATTTGGTGTACAATGAGCAGTTCTTC

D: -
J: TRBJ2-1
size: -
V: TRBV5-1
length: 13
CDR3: CASSLSSVYEQFF
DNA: TGCGCCAGCAGCTTGTCTAGCGTATACGAGCAGTTCTTC

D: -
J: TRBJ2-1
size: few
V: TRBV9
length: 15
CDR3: CASSVEAGSYNEQFF
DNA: TGTGCCAGCAGCGTAGAGGCAGGCTCCTACAATGAGCAGTTCTTC

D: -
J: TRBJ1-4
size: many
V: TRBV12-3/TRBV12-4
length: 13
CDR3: CASRDGRVEKLFF
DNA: TGTGCCAGCAGAGATGGCAGGGTTGAAAAACTGTTTTTT

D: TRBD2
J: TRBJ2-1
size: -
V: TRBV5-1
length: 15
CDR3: CASSFTSGDYNEQFF
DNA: TGCGCCAGCAGCTTTACTAGCGGGGATTACAATGAGCAGTTCTTC

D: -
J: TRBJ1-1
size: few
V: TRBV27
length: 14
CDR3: CASSLGGRATEAFF
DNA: TGTGCCAGCAGTTTGGGTGGGAGGGCTACTGAAGCTTTCTTT

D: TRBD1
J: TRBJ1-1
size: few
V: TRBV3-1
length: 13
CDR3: CASGHRQGFRAFF
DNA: TGTGCCAGCGGTCATAGACAGGGATTTCGAGCTTTCTTT

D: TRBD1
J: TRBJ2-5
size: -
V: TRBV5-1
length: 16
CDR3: CASSLSGTGNQETQYF
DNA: TGCGCCAGCAGCTTGTCCGGGACAGGGAACCAAGAGACCCAGTACTTC

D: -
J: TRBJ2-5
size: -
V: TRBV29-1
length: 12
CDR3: CSALAAEETQYF
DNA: TGCAGCGCACTAGCCGCTGAAGAGACCCAGTACTTC

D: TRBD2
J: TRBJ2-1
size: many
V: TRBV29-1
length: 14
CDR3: CSVGGLAGLNEQFF
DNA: TGCAGCGTTGGGGGACTAGCGGGACTCAATGAGCAGTTCTTC

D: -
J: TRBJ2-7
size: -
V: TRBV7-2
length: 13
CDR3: CASSLVGSREQYF
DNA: TGTGCCAGCAGCTTAGTAGGGTCCCGCGAGCAGTACTTC

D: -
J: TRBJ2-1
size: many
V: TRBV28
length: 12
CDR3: CASSFNPSEQFF
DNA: TGTGCCAGCAGTTTTAATCCTAGCGAGCAGTTCTTC

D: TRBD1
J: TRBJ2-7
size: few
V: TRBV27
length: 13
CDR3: CASSGTGFSEQYF
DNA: TGTGCCAGTTCCGGGACAGGGTTCTCCGAGCAGTACTTC

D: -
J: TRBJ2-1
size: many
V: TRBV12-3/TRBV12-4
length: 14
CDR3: CASSFDAPYNEQFF
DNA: TGTGCCAGCAGTTTCGACGCGCCCTACAATGAGCAGTTCTTC